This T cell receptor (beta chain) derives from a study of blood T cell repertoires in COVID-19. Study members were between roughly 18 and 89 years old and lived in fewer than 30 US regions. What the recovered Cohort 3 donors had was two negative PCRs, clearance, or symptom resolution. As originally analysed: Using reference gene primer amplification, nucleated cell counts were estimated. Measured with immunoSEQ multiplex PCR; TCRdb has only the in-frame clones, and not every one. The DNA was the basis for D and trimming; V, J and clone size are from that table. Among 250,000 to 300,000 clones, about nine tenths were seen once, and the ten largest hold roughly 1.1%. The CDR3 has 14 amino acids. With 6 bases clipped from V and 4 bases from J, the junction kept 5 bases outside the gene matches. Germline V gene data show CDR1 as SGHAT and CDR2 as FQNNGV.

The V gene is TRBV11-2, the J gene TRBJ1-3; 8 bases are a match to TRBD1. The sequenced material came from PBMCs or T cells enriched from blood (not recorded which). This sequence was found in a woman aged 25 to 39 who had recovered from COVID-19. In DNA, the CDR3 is TGTGCCAGCAGTTTGGGACAGGTGGGAAACACCATATATTTT. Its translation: CASSLGQVGNTIYF.